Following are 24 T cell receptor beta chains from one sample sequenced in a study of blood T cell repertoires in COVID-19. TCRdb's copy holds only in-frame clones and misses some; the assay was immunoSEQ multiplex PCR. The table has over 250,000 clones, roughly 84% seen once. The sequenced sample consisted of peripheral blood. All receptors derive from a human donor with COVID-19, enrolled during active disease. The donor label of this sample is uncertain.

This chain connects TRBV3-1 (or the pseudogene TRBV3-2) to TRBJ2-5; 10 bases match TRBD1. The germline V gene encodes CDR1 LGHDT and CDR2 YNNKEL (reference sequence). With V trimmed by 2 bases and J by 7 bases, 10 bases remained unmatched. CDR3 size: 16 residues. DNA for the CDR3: TGTGCCAGCAGCCAACCTTCGGGACAGGGGTTGGGGACCCAGTACTTC. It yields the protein CASSQPSGQGLGTQYF.

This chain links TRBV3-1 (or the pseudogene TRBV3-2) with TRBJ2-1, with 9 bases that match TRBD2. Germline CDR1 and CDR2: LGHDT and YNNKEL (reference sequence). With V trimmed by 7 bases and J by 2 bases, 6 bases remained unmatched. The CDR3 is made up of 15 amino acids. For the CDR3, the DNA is TGTGCCAGCATCCCCTCTAGCGGGACCTACAATGAGCAGTTCTTC. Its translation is CASIPSSGTYNEQFF.

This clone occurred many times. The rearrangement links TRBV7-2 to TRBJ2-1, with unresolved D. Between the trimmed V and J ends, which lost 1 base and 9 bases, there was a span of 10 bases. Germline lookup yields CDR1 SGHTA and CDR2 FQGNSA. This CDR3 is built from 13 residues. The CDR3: CASSLGLVGEQFF. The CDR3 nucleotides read TGTGCCAGCAGCTTAGGGCTAGTTGGTGAGCAGTTCTTC.

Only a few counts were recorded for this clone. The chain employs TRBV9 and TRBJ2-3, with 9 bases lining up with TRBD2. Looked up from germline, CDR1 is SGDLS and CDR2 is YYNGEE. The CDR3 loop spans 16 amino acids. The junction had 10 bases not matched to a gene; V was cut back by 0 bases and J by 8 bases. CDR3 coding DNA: TGTGCCAGCAGCGTAGGTGGTAGCGGGAGTGGGGGTACGCAGTATTTT. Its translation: CASSVGGSGSGGTQYF.

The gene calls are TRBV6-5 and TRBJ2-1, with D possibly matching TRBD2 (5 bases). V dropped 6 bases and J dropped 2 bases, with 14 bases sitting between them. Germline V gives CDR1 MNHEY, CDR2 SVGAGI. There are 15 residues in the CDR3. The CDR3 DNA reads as TGTGCCAGCAGGATAAGCGGAACCACCTACAATGAGCAGTTCTTC. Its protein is CASRISGTTYNEQFF.

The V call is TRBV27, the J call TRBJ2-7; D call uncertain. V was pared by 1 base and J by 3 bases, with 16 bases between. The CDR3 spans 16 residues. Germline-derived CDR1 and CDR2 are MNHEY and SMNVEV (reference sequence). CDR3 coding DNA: TGTGCCAGCAGTTTATACGGCAGGCCCTTCCTCTACGAGCAGTACTTC. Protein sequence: CASSLYGRPFLYEQYF.

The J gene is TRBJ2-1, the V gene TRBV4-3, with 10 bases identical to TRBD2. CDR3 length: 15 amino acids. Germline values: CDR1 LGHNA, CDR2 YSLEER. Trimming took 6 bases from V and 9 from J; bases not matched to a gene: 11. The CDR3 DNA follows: TGCGCCAGCAGTCTCGTAGCGGGAGGAGGAGGTGAGCAGTTCTTC. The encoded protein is CASSLVAGGGGEQFF.

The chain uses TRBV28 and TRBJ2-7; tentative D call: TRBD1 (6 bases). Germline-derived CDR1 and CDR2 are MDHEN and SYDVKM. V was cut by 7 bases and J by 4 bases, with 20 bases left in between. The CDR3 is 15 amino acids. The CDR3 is CASTQIGGPRYEQYF. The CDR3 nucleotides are TGTGCCAGCACCCAGATTGGGGGCCCTAGATACGAGCAGTACTTC.

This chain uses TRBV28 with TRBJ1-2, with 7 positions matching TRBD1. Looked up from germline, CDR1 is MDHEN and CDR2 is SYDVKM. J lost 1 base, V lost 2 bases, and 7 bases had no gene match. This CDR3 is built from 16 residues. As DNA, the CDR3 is TGTGCCAGCAGTTTAGCGGCAGGGGGATATAACTATGGCTACACCTTC. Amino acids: CASSLAAGGYNYGYTF.

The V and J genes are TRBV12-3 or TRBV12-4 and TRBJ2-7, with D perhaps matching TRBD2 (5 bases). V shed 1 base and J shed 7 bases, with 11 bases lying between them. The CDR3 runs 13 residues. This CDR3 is CASSLGTSWEQYF. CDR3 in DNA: TGTGCCAGCAGTTTAGGGACTTCATGGGAGCAGTACTTC.

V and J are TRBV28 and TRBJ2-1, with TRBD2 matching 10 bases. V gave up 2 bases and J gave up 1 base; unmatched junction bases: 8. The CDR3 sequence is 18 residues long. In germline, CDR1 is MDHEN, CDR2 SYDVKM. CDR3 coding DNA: TGTGCCAGCAGTTTAATAGGTAGCGGGGGGTTTTCCTACAATGAGCAGTTCTTC. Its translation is CASSLIGSGGFSYNEQFF.

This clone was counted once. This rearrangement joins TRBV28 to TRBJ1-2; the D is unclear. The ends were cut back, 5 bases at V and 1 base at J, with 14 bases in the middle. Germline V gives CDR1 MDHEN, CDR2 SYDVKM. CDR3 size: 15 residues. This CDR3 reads CASSALLRNNYGYTF. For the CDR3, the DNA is TGTGCCAGCAGTGCCTTACTGCGCAATAACTATGGCTACACCTTC.

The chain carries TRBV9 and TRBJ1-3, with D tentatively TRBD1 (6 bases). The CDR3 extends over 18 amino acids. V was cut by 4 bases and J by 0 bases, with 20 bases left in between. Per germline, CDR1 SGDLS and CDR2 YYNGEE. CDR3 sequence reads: CASSFHGTPSSSGNTIYF. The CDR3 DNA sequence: TGTGCCAGCAGCTTCCACGGGACACCTTCGAGCTCTGGAAACACCATATATTTT.

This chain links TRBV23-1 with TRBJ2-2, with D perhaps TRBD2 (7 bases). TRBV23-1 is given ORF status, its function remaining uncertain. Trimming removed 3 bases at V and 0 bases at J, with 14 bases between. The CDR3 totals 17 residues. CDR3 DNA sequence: TGCGCCAGCAGTCACCGAGGGGGAGGGGCGAACACCGGGGAGCTGTTTTTT. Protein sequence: CASSHRGGGANTGELFF.

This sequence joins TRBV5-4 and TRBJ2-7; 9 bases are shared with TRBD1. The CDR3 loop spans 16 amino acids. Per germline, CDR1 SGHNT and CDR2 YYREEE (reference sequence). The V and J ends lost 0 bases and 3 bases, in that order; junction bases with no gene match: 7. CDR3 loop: CASSLARTGVNYEQYF. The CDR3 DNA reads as TGTGCCAGCAGCTTGGCCAGGACAGGGGTTAACTACGAGCAGTACTTC.

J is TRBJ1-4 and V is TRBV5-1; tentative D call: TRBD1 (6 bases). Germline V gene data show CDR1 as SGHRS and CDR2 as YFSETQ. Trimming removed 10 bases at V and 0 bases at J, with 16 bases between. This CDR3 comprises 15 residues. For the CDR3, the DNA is TGCGCCCCAGGGGCTTACCATGCAACTAATGAAAAACTGTTTTTT. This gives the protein CAPGAYHATNEKLFF.

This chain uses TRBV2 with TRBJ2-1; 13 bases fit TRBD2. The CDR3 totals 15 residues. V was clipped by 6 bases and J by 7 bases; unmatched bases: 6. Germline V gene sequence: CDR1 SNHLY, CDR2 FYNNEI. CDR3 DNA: TGTGCCAGCAGATCGACTAGCGGGAGGCTAAATGAGCAGTTCTTC. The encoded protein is CASRSTSGRLNEQFF.

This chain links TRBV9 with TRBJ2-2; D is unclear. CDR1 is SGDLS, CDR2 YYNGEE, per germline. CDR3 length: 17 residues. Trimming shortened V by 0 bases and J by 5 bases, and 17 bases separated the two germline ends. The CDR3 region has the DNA TGTGCCAGCAGCGTAGACCCCCCTGGAGTCGATACCGGGGAGCTGTTTTTT. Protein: CASSVDPPGVDTGELFF.

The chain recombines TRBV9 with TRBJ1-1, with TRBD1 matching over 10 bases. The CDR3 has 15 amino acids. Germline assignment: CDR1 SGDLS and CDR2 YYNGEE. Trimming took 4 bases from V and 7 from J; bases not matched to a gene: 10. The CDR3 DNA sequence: TGTGCCAGCAGCCAAAGAGGGACAGGGGACAGTGAAGCTTTCTTT. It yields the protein CASSQRGTGDSEAFF.

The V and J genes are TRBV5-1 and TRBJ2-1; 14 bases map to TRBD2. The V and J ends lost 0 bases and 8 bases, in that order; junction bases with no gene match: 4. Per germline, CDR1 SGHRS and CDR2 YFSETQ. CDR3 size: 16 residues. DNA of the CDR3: TGCGCCAGCAGCTTGGCCGGGACTAGCGGGAGCTATGAGCAGTTCTTC. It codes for CASSLAGTSGSYEQFF.

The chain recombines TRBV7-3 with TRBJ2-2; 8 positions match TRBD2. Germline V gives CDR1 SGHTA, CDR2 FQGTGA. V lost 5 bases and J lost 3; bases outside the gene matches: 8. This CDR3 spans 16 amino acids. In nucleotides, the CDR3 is TGTGCCAGCAGCCCACCCGGGCGGGAGGACACCGGGGAGCTGTTTTTT. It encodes CASSPPGREDTGELFF.

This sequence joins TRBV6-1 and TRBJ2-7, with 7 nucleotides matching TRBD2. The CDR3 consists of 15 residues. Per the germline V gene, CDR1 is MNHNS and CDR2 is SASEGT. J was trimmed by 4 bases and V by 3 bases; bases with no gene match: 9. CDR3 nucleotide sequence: TGTGCCAGCAGTGACCCGGGAGCGGGGTTATACGAGCAGTACTTC. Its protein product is CASSDPGAGLYEQYF.

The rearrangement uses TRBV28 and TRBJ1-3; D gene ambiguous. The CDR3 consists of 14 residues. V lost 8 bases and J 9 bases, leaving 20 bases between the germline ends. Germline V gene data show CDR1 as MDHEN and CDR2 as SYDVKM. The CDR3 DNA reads TGTGCCAGCGGACGACCCCGCGCGGGAGTCACCATATATTTT. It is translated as CASGRPRAGVTIYF.

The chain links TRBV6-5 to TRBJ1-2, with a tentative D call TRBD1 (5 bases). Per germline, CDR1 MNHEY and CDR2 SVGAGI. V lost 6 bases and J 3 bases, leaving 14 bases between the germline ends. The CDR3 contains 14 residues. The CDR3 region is CASRQGRGDYGYTF. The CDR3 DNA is TGTGCCAGCAGGCAGGGAAGAGGTGACTATGGCTACACCTTC.